This record covers a single T cell receptor beta chain. Its antigen is undetermined. Germline-derived CDR1 and CDR2 are SGHRS and YFSETQ. V was pared by 0 bases and J by 2 bases, with 2 bases between. The CDR3 spans 12 residues. The data belong to a study of Ad26.COV2.S vaccination and SARS-CoV-2 variants. Using immunoSEQ multiplex PCR, the repertoire was profiled, and TCRdb retains in-frame clones only, with some absent. The profile shows around 370,000 clones, about 91% of them singletons. General observations from the study: Similar non-spike TCR breadth was seen in vaccine and placebo recipients. Spike-specific responses of CD8+ and CD4+ T cells were reported to display substantial breadth after vaccination. From the TCR breadth and depth analyses, total T cell responses may have been underestimated. While placebo recipients had lower spike-specific TCR breadth, vaccine recipients had more.

This rearrangement joins TRBV5-1 to TRBJ1-2; D is unclear. The sample was peripheral blood, taken after recovery from COVID-19. The clonotype originates from a human donor who had recovered from COVID-19. The CDR3 nucleotides are TGCGCCAGCAGCTTGGGAAACTATGGCTACACCTTC. As protein: CASSLGNYGYTF.